The 24 T cell receptor beta chains below were found in one sample sequenced in a study of blood T cell repertoires in COVID-19. Generated by immunoSEQ multiplex PCR, the TCRdb table keeps only in-frame clones and is missing some. The profile shows some 170,000 clones, about nine tenths of them singletons. The sample taken for sequencing was peripheral blood. The receptors shown here come from a woman between 45 and 60 years old with acute or convalescent COVID-19.

The genes are TRBV24-1 and TRBJ1-2; TRBD1 agrees at 11 bases. CDR3 length: 18 residues. The germline gives CDR1 KGHDR, CDR2 SFDVKD. V shed 4 bases and J 4 bases; nucleotides not matched to a gene: 13. The CDR3 DNA reads TGTGCCACCAGTGACTCCAAATCATCGGGACAGGGGGGCTATGGCTACACCTTC. Residues: CATSDSKSSGQGGYGYTF.

The chain has TRBV7-9 and TRBJ1-2, with D unclear. Germline CDR1 and CDR2: SEHNR and FQNEAQ (reference sequence). CDR3 length equals 15 residues. Trimming stripped 1 base from V and 6 bases from J, with 15 bases between. CDR3 nucleotide sequence: TGTGCCAGCAGCTTAGTGGCGGTGCGGAGGGATGGCTACACCTTC. Translation gives CASSLVAVRRDGYTF.

In DNA form, the CDR3 reads TGTGCCACCAAGGACGGACAGGGCTACGAGCAGTACTTC. Translation gives CATKDGQGYEQYF. The V call is TRBV6-5, the J call TRBJ2-7; 8 bases fit TRBD1. The V and J ends lost 10 bases and 3 bases, in that order; junction bases with no gene match: 8. The germline gives CDR1 MNHEY, CDR2 SVGAGI. The CDR3 is 13 residues long.

This chain links TRBV18 with TRBJ1-1, with D perhaps TRBD1 (6 bases). CDR1 is KGHSH and CDR2 is LQKENI in the germline V gene. V was pared by 2 bases and J by 6 bases, with 13 bases between. The CDR3 has 14 residues. The CDR3 spells CASSPTGRGPEAFF. Here the CDR3 DNA reads TGTGCCAGCTCACCAACAGGGAGAGGCCCTGAAGCTTTCTTT.

This clone was recorded only once. The J gene is TRBJ2-3, the V gene TRBV5-4, with D perhaps TRBD2 (5 bases). V lost 4 bases and J 4 bases, leaving 10 bases between the germline ends. Germline V gene data show CDR1 as SGHNT and CDR2 as YYREEE (reference sequence). The CDR3 contains 13 residues. The CDR3 loop reads CASSPMGADTQYF. CDR3 DNA: TGTGCCAGCAGCCCGATGGGAGCAGATACGCAGTATTTT.

The chain uses TRBV5-4 and TRBJ2-2; 11 nucleotides match TRBD2. This CDR3 spans 13 amino acids. V shed 7 bases and J 4 bases; nucleotides not matched to a gene: 0. Germline values: CDR1 SGHNT, CDR2 YYREEE (reference sequence). CDR3 loop: CASGLAGTGELFF. The CDR3 coding sequence is TGTGCCAGCGGACTAGCGGGCACCGGGGAGCTGTTTTTT.

The CDR3 here is CASSEVIDQPQHF. The CDR3 coding sequence is TGTGCCAGCAGTGAAGTTATCGATCAGCCCCAGCATTTT. The chain joins TRBV6-1 to TRBJ1-5; unclear D gene. CDR1 and CDR2 (germline): MNHNS, SASEGT. The V end was cut by 1 base, the J end by 5 bases, with 6 bases between. CDR3 length equals 13 residues.

CDR3 sequence: CASSPPGGGLYNEQFF. The CDR3 bases are TGTGCCAGCTCACCACCGGGAGGGGGGCTCTACAATGAGCAGTTCTTC. The chain links TRBV18 to TRBJ2-1, with D perhaps TRBD2 (7 bases). Germline lookup yields CDR1 KGHSH and CDR2 LQKENI. This CDR3 has 16 residues. Trimming took 0 bases from V and 3 from J, leaving 12 bases between them.

J is TRBJ2-7 and V is TRBV27; 7 nucleotides line up with TRBD2. The CDR3 is 12 amino acids. Germline V lookup: CDR1 MNHEY, CDR2 SMNVEV (reference sequence). The trim removed 11 bases at V and 5 bases at J, leaving 9 bases unmatched. The CDR3 DNA sequence: TGTGCCTCTTCTAAGCGGGGTGACGAGCAGTACTTC. Translated, it gives CASSKRGDEQYF.

The chain is built from TRBV19 and TRBJ1-5; D perhaps matches TRBD1 (6 bases). Germline CDR1 LNHDA, CDR2 SQIVND (reference sequence). Trimming cost V 6 bases and J 1 base, with 10 bases left between them. The CDR3 runs to 14 residues. CDR3 bases: TGTGCCAGTAGGAGGGACATAAGCAATCAGCCCCAGCATTTT. It encodes CASRRDISNQPQHF.

The chain employs TRBV3-1 (or the pseudogene TRBV3-2) and TRBJ2-5; D gene ambiguous. Trimming removed 4 bases from V and 5 bases from J, with 5 bases in between. This CDR3 region has 11 residues. Germline CDR1 LGHDT, CDR2 YNNKEL (reference sequence). CDR3 protein: CASSRVETQYF. Here the CDR3 DNA reads TGTGCCAGCAGCCGAGTGGAGACCCAGTACTTC.

V and J are TRBV19 and TRBJ1-5, with D perhaps matching TRBD1 (5 bases). CDR1 and CDR2 (germline): LNHDA, SQIVND (reference sequence). The V end was cut by 4 bases, the J end by 0 bases, with 16 bases between. The CDR3 covers 17 residues. This CDR3 reads CASSTSGFLYSNQPQHF. CDR3 nucleotides: TGTGCCAGTAGTACTTCAGGGTTCCTATATAGCAATCAGCCCCAGCATTTT.

The V gene is TRBV5-1, the J gene TRBJ1-3; TRBD1 agrees at 7 bases. The V segment lost 0 bases and the J segment 0 bases; nucleotides outside the gene matches: 15. Germline V lookup: CDR1 SGHRS, CDR2 YFSETQ. This CDR3 spans 20 amino acids. The CDR3 sequence is CASSLVMEAGGSFSGNTIYF. The CDR3 coding sequence is TGCGCCAGCAGCTTGGTCATGGAGGCAGGGGGTAGCTTCTCTGGAAACACCATATATTTT.

The chain uses TRBV5-6 and TRBJ2-7; D unresolved. The CDR3 is 13 amino acids. CDR1 is SGHDT, CDR2 YYEEEE, per germline. V lost 3 bases to trimming and J lost 3 bases, with 10 bases between them. The CDR3 region is CASSSNSLYEQYF. The CDR3 bases are TGTGCCAGCAGCTCGAACTCCCTCTACGAGCAGTACTTC. The full variable domain, rest sourced from reference TRBV5-6 and TRBJ2-7, is DAGVTQSPTHLIKTRGQQVTLRCSPKSGHDTVSWYQQALGQGPQFIFQYYEEEERQRGNFPDRFSGHQFPNYSSELNVNALLLGDSALYLCASSSNSLYEQYFGPGTRLTVT.

This rearrangement joins TRBV15 to TRBJ2-3; 10 nucleotides agree with TRBD2. This CDR3 comprises 16 residues. Germline trimming cut 1 base from V and 3 bases from J; bases unmatched to any gene: 4. Germline V gene data show CDR1 as LNHNV and CDR2 as YYDKDF (reference sequence). CDR3 bases: TGTGCCACCAGCAGAGGGAGCGGGGGGGGGACAGATACGCAGTATTTT. It specifies CATSRGSGGGTDTQYF. Variable domain in full (rest from reference TRBV15 and TRBJ2-3): DAMVIQNPRYQVTQFGKPVTLSCSQTLNHNVMYWYQQKSSQAPKLLFHYYDKDFNNEADTPDNFQSRRPNTSFCFLDIRSPGLGDTAMYLCATSRGSGGGTDTQYFGPGTRLTVL.

This sequence joins TRBV30 and TRBJ2-3; the match to TRBD2 covers 7 bases. The CDR3 runs to 17 residues. Germline trimming cut 0 bases from V and 1 base from J; bases unmatched to any gene: 10. Germline V gene data show CDR1 as GTSNPN and CDR2 as SVGIG (reference sequence). The CDR3 sequence is CAWSVKAGVGGTDTQYF. The CDR3 DNA sequence: TGTGCCTGGAGTGTAAAGGCGGGAGTGGGAGGCACAGATACGCAGTATTTT.

This chain connects TRBV6-6 to TRBJ1-1; possibly TRBD1 for D (6 bases). The V and J ends lost 6 bases and 5 bases respectively, with 16 bases between them. This CDR3 contains 14 residues. CDR1 is MNHNY, CDR2 SVGAGI, per germline (reference sequence). The CDR3 is CASSGTRGSTEAFF. In DNA form, the CDR3 reads TGTGCCAGCAGCGGAACCAGGGGAAGTACTGAAGCTTTCTTT.

The CDR3, as DNA: TGTGCCAGCAGCGTAGCCCTTGAGGGGGGGGGCACAGATACGCAGTATTTT. It codes for CASSVALEGGGTDTQYF. The chain links TRBV9 to TRBJ2-3; tentative D call: TRBD2 (7 bases). The CDR3 loop spans 17 amino acids. Looked up from germline, CDR1 is SGDLS and CDR2 is YYNGEE. The V and J ends lost 0 bases and 1 base respectively, with 15 bases between them.

The chain recombines TRBV18 with TRBJ1-2; D uncertain. V dropped 2 bases and J dropped 6 bases, with 10 bases sitting between them. The CDR3 runs 13 residues. In germline, CDR1 is KGHSH, CDR2 LQKENI. The CDR3 reads CASSPDPGHGYTF. In DNA, the CDR3 is TGTGCCAGCTCACCAGATCCAGGTCATGGCTACACCTTC.

The chain uses TRBV2 and TRBJ2-3; D perhaps matches TRBD1 (6 bases). Germline lookup yields CDR1 SNHLY and CDR2 FYNNEI. The CDR3 runs to 15 residues. The V end lost 5 bases, the J end lost 0 bases, and 12 bases lay between the germline ends. The CDR3 DNA sequence: TGTGCCAGCAGTCCGGACAGAACCAGCACAGATACGCAGTATTTT. It translates to CASSPDRTSTDTQYF.

The V call is TRBV30, the J call TRBJ1-1, with D possibly matching TRBD1 (6 bases). Germline values: CDR1 GTSNPN, CDR2 SVGIG (reference sequence). V shed 1 base and J shed 13 bases, with 10 bases lying between them. The CDR3 spans 10 residues. The CDR3 bases are TGTGCCTGGAGTGAACAGGGAGTTTTCTTT. It specifies CAWSEQGVFF.

The rearrangement uses TRBV10-2 and TRBJ1-5, with D unclear. V gave up 0 bases and J gave up 4 bases, with 7 bases separating them. CDR1 WSHSY and CDR2 SAAADI come from the germline V gene. The CDR3 loop spans 14 amino acids. As DNA, the CDR3 is TGCGCCAGCAGTGAGTCACAGCTGAATCAGCCCCAGCATTTT. Translation gives CASSESQLNQPQHF.

The chain employs TRBV7-2 and TRBJ2-1, with D possibly TRBD2 on 5 matching bases. Trimming shortened V by 0 bases and J by 0 bases, and 9 bases separated the two germline ends. Germline loops: CDR1 SGHTA, CDR2 FQGNSA. The CDR3 is 16 amino acids. CDR3 residues: CASSLASGVSYNEQFF. In DNA, the CDR3 is TGTGCCAGCAGCTTAGCTTCCGGGGTCTCCTACAATGAGCAGTTCTTC.

The rearrangement joins TRBV11-2 to TRBJ1-1; D is possibly TRBD1 (5 bases). V was shortened by 2 bases and J by 5 bases, with 12 bases between the two germline ends. Germline V gene lookup returns CDR1 SGHAT and CDR2 FQNNGV. This CDR3 has 14 amino acids. As DNA, the CDR3 is TGTGCCAGCAGCTTAAACCCTAGGGGTACTGAAGCTTTCTTT. Encoded protein: CASSLNPRGTEAFF.